What follows describes a single T cell receptor beta chain. Which antigen it targets is not known. Per-base qualities were not stored, and no clone one base away is much larger. The collaborating institutions used their own protocols to collect whole blood in K2EDTA tubes. For TCRbeta analysis, collaborators shipped samples in one of three forms: frozen whole blood, isolated PBMCs, or DNA extracted from either of those sample types. This entry is derived from a study of blood T cell repertoires in COVID-19 (TCRdb year 2020). Broadly, across the study: Samples covering the acute and convalescent phases of COVID-19 were provided by collaborators in the United States, Italy and Spain. The samples were drawn from two sources: the first 160 participants of the ongoing ImmuneRACE study, and over 1,000 subjects contributed by 6 global collaborators. The dataset comprised deeply sampled blood TCRbeta repertoires from subjects exposed to, actively infected with, or recovered from COVID-19. The prospective study material was composed of cDNA or gDNA derived from T cells, B-cell-depleted T cells, or PBMCs. Where available, HLA class I and class II types were taken from metadata supplied by the sample provider and were not determined by assay-based typing. A de-identified subject ID, COVID-19 status, age in years and sex were almost always included in the sample metadata. The repertoires were made available in a free public database intended to serve as a resource for research on the immune response to SARS-CoV-2.

The investigation overall reported the following: How much clinical and demographic metadata was included differed by source and by participant, and the metadata was provided uncurated.

From the germline V gene, CDR1 is SGHTA and CDR2 is FQGNSA. The CDR3 sequence holds 16 residues, the cysteine and phenylalanine included. Of the read, only the CDR3 DNA is kept; its 48 bases are in frame from base 1. A distance of 11 bases separates the germline ends of V and J, which lose 1 base and 4 bases respectively. The immunoSEQ Assay, a bias-controlled multiplex PCR, was used to amplify TCRbeta CDR3 regions from genomic DNA. The authors' pipeline ran thus. Within the assay, amplification of reference gene primers was used to estimate how many nucleated cells each sample contained. Sequence reads were collapsed and filtered to measure the absolute abundance of every unique TCRbeta CDR3 rearrangement. For each sample, productive Simpson clonality was calculated by taking the square root of Simpson's diversity index across productive rearrangements. TCRdb obtained this table from immuneACCESS and retained in-frame rearrangements with V and J assigned. These tables miss some clones; where compared with another copy, unresolved V genes account for less than half of the shortfall, and the remainder is unexplained. V and J calls and clone size are given by that table; D and trimming were obtained from the DNA. Here the sample has around 180,000 clones; more than 85% occur a single time. Of the sample, approximately 2.1% is held by the ten largest clones.

This chain joins TRBV7-2 to TRBJ1-6; no D gene can be assigned with confidence. The receptor's source is a man in his sixties or seventies with active or convalescent COVID-19. The sequenced sample consisted of peripheral blood. The CDR3 here reads CASSLGRVGYNSPLHF. DNA sequence: TGTGCCAGCAGCTTAGGGAGGGTAGGGTATAATTCACCCCTCCACTTT.